These T cell receptor beta chains were read from a single sample in a study of blood T cell repertoires in COVID-19. Only in-frame clones appear in the TCRdb table, and some are missing; sequencing was by immunoSEQ multiplex PCR. The sample has 200,000 to 250,000 clones, less than 90% seen once; the top ten hold more than 4.5%. Material for sequencing was peripheral blood. These receptors all stem from a woman aged 60-75 years who had recovered from COVID-19. Each CDR3 is given with its conserved first and last residue. The D gene is left open where the match is weak. Size is stated for part of the rows, as once, few or many counts, or as a class when the clone is expanded.

V: TRBV19; size: NA; J: TRBJ1-1; D: NA; CDR3: CASRRQAEAFF; DNA: TGTGCCAGTAGAAGACAGGCAGAAGCTTTCTTT
V: TRBV19; size: few; J: TRBJ1-2; D: NA; CDR3: CASRDRGLYGYTF; DNA: TGTGCCAGTAGGGATCGCGGTCTCTATGGCTACACCTTC
V: TRBV4-2; size: NA; J: TRBJ2-3; D: TRBD2; CDR3: CVSSQVLRGGLDTQYF; DNA: TGTGTCAGCAGCCAAGTACTGCGGGGGGGCCTTGATACGCAGTATTTT
V: TRBV30; size: NA; J: TRBJ1-1; D: NA; CDR3: CAWSEVWGPTLNTEAFF; DNA: TGTGCCTGGAGTGAGGTATGGGGCCCGACTTTGAACACTGAAGCTTTCTTT
V: TRBV9; size: once; J: TRBJ1-2; D: NA; CDR3: CASSVGGGTAGLYF; DNA: NA
V: TRBV7-6; size: NA; J: TRBJ2-1; D: TRBD2; CDR3: CASSSELAGEPNEQFF; DNA: TGTGCCAGCAGCTCGGAACTAGCGGGAGAACCCAATGAGCAGTTCTTC
V: TRBV7-2; size: NA; J: TRBJ2-4; D: NA; CDR3: CASSPSEGIQYF; DNA: TGTGCCAGCAGCCCCTCTGAGGGCATTCAGTACTTC
V: TRBV19; size: NA; J: TRBJ2-7; D: NA; CDR3: CASSMSRIQRASSYEQYF; DNA: TGTGCCAGTAGTATGTCCCGCATTCAGCGGGCGAGCTCCTACGAGCAGTACTTC
V: TRBV10-3; size: NA; J: TRBJ1-4; D: NA; CDR3: CAISESVTGHTKADNEKLFF; DNA: TGTGCCATCAGTGAGTCAGTTACAGGGCACACCAAAGCGGATAATGAAAAACTGTTTTTT
V: TRBV3-1/TRBV3-2; size: NA; J: TRBJ2-5; D: TRBD2; CDR3: CASSPSGGGLETQYF; DNA: TGTGCCAGCAGCCCTAGCGGGGGGGGATTAGAGACCCAGTACTTC
V: TRBV3-1/TRBV3-2; size: NA; J: TRBJ2-7; D: NA; CDR3: CASSQDPSSYEQYF; DNA: TGTGCCAGCAGCCAAGATCCTAGTTCCTACGAGCAGTACTTC
V: TRBV14; size: NA; J: TRBJ1-3; D: NA; CDR3: CASSQRRGFSGNTIYF; DNA: TGTGCCAGCAGCCAGAGACGAGGGTTCTCTGGAAACACCATATATTTT
V: TRBV5-5; size: few; J: TRBJ2-7; D: TRBD2; CDR3: CASTAVASGYEQYF; DNA: TGTGCCAGCACCGCGGTGGCTAGCGGCTACGAGCAGTACTTC
V: TRBV27; size: NA; J: TRBJ1-2; D: NA; CDR3: CRGRGRIGRPGRGSGYTF; DNA: TGTCGCGGTAGAGGAAGGATAGGGCGGCCCGGAAGGGGGAGTGGCTACACCTTC
V: TRBV6-2/TRBV6-3; size: few; J: TRBJ1-2; D: NA; CDR3: CASSYLGQGGRGYTF; DNA: TGTGCCAGCAGTTACCTGGGCCAGGGAGGACGTGGCTACACCTTC
V: TRBV7-3; size: NA; J: TRBJ2-5; D: TRBD2; CDR3: CASSALAGQETQYF; DNA: TGTGCCAGCAGCGCACTAGCGGGGCAAGAGACCCAGTACTTC
V: TRBV29-1; size: few; J: TRBJ2-1; D: NA; CDR3: CSVEQGVDTITYNEQFF; DNA: TGCAGCGTTGAACAAGGGGTCGACACCATCACCTACAATGAGCAGTTCTTC
V: TRBV4-1; size: NA; J: TRBJ2-5; D: TRBD2; CDR3: CASSQVAPQAGGSRETQYF; DNA: TGCGCCAGCAGCCAAGTTGCCCCACAGGCGGGGGGGTCCCGGGAGACCCAGTACTTC
V: TRBV6-5; size: NA; J: TRBJ2-1; D: NA; CDR3: CASSYSRWSSYNEQFF; DNA: TGTGCCAGCAGTTACTCGAGATGGAGCTCCTACAATGAGCAGTTCTTC